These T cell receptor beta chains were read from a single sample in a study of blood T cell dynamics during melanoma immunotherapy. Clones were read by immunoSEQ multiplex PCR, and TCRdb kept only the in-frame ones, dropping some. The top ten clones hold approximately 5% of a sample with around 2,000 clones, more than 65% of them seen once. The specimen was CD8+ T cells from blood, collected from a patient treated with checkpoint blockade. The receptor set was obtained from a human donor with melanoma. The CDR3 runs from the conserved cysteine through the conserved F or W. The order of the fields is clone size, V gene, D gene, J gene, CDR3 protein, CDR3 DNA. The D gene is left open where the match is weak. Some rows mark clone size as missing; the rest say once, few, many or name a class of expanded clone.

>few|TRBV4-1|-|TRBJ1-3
CASSQDSGQSGNTIYF
TGCGCCAGCAGCCAAGATAGCGGGCAGTCTGGAAACACCATATATTTT
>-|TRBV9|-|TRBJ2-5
CASSVDAGGGETQYF
TGTGCCAGCAGCGTAGACGCAGGGGGGGGAGAGACCCAGTACTTC
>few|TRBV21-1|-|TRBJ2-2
CASSTYSGTGVGELFF
TGTGCCAGCAGCACCTATTCCGGGACAGGGGTCGGGGAGCTGTTTTTT
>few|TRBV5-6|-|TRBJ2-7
CASSTGHPYEQYF
TGTGCCAGCAGCACGGGACATCCATACGAGCAGTACTTC
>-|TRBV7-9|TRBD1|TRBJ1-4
CASLSGTGDEKLFF
TGTGCCAGCCTATCCGGGACAGGGGATGAAAAACTGTTTTTT
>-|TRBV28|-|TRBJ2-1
CASSPREGNNEQFF
TGTGCCAGCAGCCCTAGAGAGGGGAACAATGAGCAGTTCTTC
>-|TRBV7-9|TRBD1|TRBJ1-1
CASSLPDRGTEAFF
TGTGCCAGCAGCTTACCAGACAGGGGCACTGAAGCTTTCTTT
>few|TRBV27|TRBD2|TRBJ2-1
CASSLSTGGSYNEQFF
TGTGCCAGCAGTTTATCGACGGGAGGGTCCTACAATGAGCAGTTCTTC
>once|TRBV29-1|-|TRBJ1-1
CSVDYRMGTEAFF
TGCAGCGTTGATTACAGGATGGGCACTGAAGCTTTCTTT
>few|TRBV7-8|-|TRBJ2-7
CASSSRGPDEQYF
TGTGCCAGCAGCTCCCGAGGTCCCGACGAGCAGTACTTC
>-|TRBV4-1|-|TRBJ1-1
CASSQGLLSLEAFF
TGCGCCAGCAGCCAAGGTCTTCTGAGCCTTGAAGCTTTCTTT
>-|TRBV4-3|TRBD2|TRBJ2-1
CASSQDGLAGHNEQFF
TGCGCCAGCAGCCAAGACGGGCTAGCGGGACACAATGAGCAGTTCTTC
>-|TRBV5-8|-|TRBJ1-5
CASSLGGDNQPQHF
TGTGCCAGCAGCTTAGGTGGGGATAATCAGCCCCAGCATTTT
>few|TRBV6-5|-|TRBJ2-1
CASSYTIADTNEQFF
TGTGCCAGCAGTTATACCATCGCCGACACCAATGAGCAGTTCTTC
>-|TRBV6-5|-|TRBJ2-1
CASSYRESSYNEQFF
TGTGCCAGCAGTTACAGGGAAAGCTCCTACAATGAGCAGTTCTTC
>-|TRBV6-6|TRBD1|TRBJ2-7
CASSYQTGFNEQYF
TGTGCCAGCAGTTACCAGACAGGGTTCAACGAGCAGTACTTC
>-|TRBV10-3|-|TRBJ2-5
CAISESRGGQETQYF
TGTGCCATCAGTGAGTCTAGAGGGGGGCAAGAGACCCAGTACTTC
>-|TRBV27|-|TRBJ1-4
CASSLQGRNEKLFF
TGTGCCAGCTCCCTCCAGGGGCGCAATGAAAAACTGTTTTTT
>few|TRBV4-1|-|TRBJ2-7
CASSQGAGTDEQYF
TGCGCCAGCAGCCAAGGGGCAGGGACGGACGAGCAGTACTTC
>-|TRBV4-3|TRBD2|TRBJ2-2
CASSQGTSGKGGELFF
TGCGCCAGCAGCCAAGGGACTAGCGGGAAGGGCGGGGAGCTGTTTTTT
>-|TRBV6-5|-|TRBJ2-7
CASSYGTDSYEQYF
TGTGCCAGCAGCTATGGGACGGACTCCTACGAGCAGTACTTC
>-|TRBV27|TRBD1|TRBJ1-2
CASSLGQEVRRHGYTF
TGTGCCAGCAGTTTAGGACAGGAGGTGAGAAGGCATGGCTACACCTTC
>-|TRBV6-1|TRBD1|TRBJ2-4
CASSETGTGWTLAKNIQYF
TGTGCCAGCAGTGAAACCGGGACAGGGTGGACTCTAGCCAAAAACATTCAGTACTTC
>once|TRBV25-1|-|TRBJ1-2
CASSRGSGYGYTF
TGTGCCAGCAGCAGGGGATCTGGCTATGGCTACACCTTC